A selection of T cell receptor beta chains follows, all from one sample in a study of T cells in Graves' hyperthyroidism and ophthalmopathy. TCRdb re-called the multiplex PCR reads through MiXCR, storing one row per CDR3 protein. The sample yields a few hundred thousand distinct CDR3 sequences, 14% seen once. The material sequenced was blood. The receptors were sampled from a middle-aged woman with Graves' hyperthyroidism. Both conserved end residues are part of each CDR3. The D gene is left open where the match is weak. Clone size is shown for a subset of rows, as once, few, many or a class of expanded clone.

d_call	clone_size	v_call	j_call	cdr3_nt	cdr3_aa
.	.	TRBV7-9	TRBJ1-6	TGTGCCAGCAGCTTAGCAGGGCCAACCAATTCACCCCTCCACTTT	CASSLAGPTNSPLHF
.	many	TRBV18	TRBJ1-5	TGTGCCAGCTCACCAGTCGGGGGGTTTAATCAGCCCCAGCATTTT	CASSPVGGFNQPQHF
TRBD2	few	TRBV10-3	TRBJ2-5	TGTGCCATCAGTGAGTCAGCGGGGGCAGGAGAGACCCAGTACTTC	CAISESAGAGETQYF
.	many	TRBV20-1	TRBJ2-7	TGCAGTGCTAGAGATCCCCGCCTTGGGGAGCAGTACTTC	CSARDPRLGEQYF
TRBD1	.	TRBV6-1	TRBJ2-1	TGTGCCAGCAGTCCGACAGGGGGTTCCTCGATACTCTACAATGAGCAGTTCTTC	CASSPTGGSSILYNEQFF
TRBD2	many	TRBV13	TRBJ2-3	TGTGCCAGCAGCTCTCAGACTAGCGGGGACATTGCTAGCACAGATACGCAGTATTTT	CASSSQTSGDIASTDTQYF
TRBD2	many	TRBV15	TRBJ2-1	TGTGCCACCAGCAGAGCTTCGGGGCTAGCGGGAGTAGAGCAGTTCTTC	CATSRASGLAGVEQFF
TRBD1	.	TRBV20-1	TRBJ2-5	TGCAGTGCTAGAGTTATTAGGGACAGGGTAGGAGAGACCCAGTACTTC	CSARVIRDRVGETQYF
.	few	TRBV2	TRBJ2-3	TGTGCCAGCAGTGAAGCGCCTGTGTCTAGCACAGATACGCAGTATTTT	CASSEAPVSSTDTQYF
.	many	TRBV28	TRBJ1-2	TGTGCCAGCAGACGGGACGTTGGTACCTATGGCTACACCTTC	CASRRDVGTYGYTF
TRBD2	many	TRBV2	TRBJ2-5	TGTGCCAGCAGTTTGACTAGCGCCCTGGAGACCCAGTACTTC	CASSLTSALETQYF
TRBD1	many	TRBV12-3/TRBV12-4	TRBJ2-3	TGTGCCAGCAGTCCCCGACAGGGGCACCTTGGTACGCAGTATTTT	CASSPRQGHLGTQYF
TRBD2	.	TRBV24-1	TRBJ2-1	TGTGCCACCAGTGATGAGACTAGCGGGAGCTATGAGCAGTTCTTC	CATSDETSGSYEQFF
.	many	TRBV3-1	TRBJ1-5	TGTGCCAGCAGCCAAGTAGGCTCCCGGCCCCAGCATTTT	CASSQVGSRPQHF
TRBD1	.	TRBV6-1	TRBJ2-7	TGTGCCAGCAGAGCCCTCCGGGACAGCTACGAGCAGTACTTC	CASRALRDSYEQYF
.	.	TRBV4-1	TRBJ1-2	TGCGCCAGCAGCCAAGATATACGGGGGACGGACTATGGCTACACCTTC	CASSQDIRGTDYGYTF
.	.	TRBV5-1	TRBJ2-3	TGCGCCAGCAGGCCTGAACAGGGAGCAGATACGCAGTATTTT	CASRPEQGADTQYF
TRBD1	many	TRBV12-3/TRBV12-4	TRBJ2-1	TGTGCCAGCAGTCTTACAGGGGCGGCAAGGGAGCAGTTCTTC	CASSLTGAAREQFF
.	many	TRBV6-1	TRBJ2-1	TGTGCCAGCAGCCCAAACAGGGCGGGGAATGAGCAGTTCTTC	CASSPNRAGNEQFF
TRBD2	many	TRBV7-2	TRBJ2-1	TGTGCCAGCAGCAAAGCGGGAGACTACTACAATGAGCAGTTCTTC	CASSKAGDYYNEQFF
.	many	TRBV2	TRBJ2-3	TGTGCCAGCAGCGATCAACCCTTGGATACGCAGTATTTT	CASSDQPLDTQYF
TRBD2	.	TRBV5-1	TRBJ2-3	TGCGCCAGCAGCTTTATCGGTCTAGCGGCTACAGATACGCAGTATTTT	CASSFIGLAATDTQYF
.	.	TRBV19	TRBJ1-6	TGTGCCAGTAGCCCACTAAAGGGCACCCTCCACTTT	CASSPLKGTLHF
TRBD1	many	TRBV28	TRBJ1-6	TGTGCCAGCAGTTTAATTCTGGGACAGGAATTTAGCTCCTATAATTCACCCCTCCACTTT	CASSLILGQEFSSYNSPLHF
TRBD1	many	TRBV12-3/TRBV12-4	TRBJ1-2	TGTGCCAGCAGTTTATGGGGTCAGGGGGCTGGTAACTATGGCTACACCTTC	CASSLWGQGAGNYGYTF
TRBD1	.	TRBV19	TRBJ2-7	TGTGCCAGTAGTCCCCGGACAGGGGGTGGAGGGGCGACCTACGAGCAGTACTTC	CASSPRTGGGGATYEQYF
.	many	TRBV6-1	TRBJ1-2	TGTGCCAGCAGTGAATCGAGGGGAACTCCCTATGGCTACACCTTC	CASSESRGTPYGYTF
TRBD1	many	TRBV30	TRBJ2-7	TGTGCCTGGAGTTCACCGGGACAGGGTCGCAACGAGCAGTACTTC	CAWSSPGQGRNEQYF
TRBD2	.	TRBV24-1	TRBJ2-1	TGTGCCACCAGTGATTCTGGCGGGAGGGCCCATGAGCAGTTCTTC	CATSDSGGRAHEQFF
TRBD1	few	TRBV6-1	TRBJ2-1	TGTGCCAGCAGTGCCGGGTTGACAGGGAAATCCTACAATGAGCAGTTCTTC	CASSAGLTGKSYNEQFF